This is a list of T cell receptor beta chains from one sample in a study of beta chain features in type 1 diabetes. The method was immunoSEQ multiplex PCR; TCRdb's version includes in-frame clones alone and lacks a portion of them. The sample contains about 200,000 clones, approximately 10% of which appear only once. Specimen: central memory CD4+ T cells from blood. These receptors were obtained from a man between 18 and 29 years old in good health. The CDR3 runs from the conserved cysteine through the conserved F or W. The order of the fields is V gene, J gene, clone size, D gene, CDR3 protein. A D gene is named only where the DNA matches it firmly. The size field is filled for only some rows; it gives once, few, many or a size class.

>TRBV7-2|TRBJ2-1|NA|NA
CASSLDHGAFNEQFF
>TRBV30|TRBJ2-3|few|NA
CAWSGTLSTDTQYF
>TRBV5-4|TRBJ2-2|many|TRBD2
CASSLRDYYTGELFF
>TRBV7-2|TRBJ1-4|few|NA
CASSGAEKLFF
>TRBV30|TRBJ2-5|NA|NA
CAWSGGGSKETQYF
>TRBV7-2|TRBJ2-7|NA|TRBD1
CASSSTGGVVHEQYF
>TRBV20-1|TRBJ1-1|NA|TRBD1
CRGQGNTEAFF
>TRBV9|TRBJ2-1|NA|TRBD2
CASSARLAEYNEQFF
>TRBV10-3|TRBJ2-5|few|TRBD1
CAISVGQGNQETQYF
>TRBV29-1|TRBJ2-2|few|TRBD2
CSVEREALTGELFF
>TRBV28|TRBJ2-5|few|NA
CASSPGQIETQYF
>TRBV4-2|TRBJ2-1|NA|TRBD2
CASSQGALTSGYTNEQFF
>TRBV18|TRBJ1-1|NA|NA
CASFQMNTEAFF
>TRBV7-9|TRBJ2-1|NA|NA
CASSKQKDEQFF
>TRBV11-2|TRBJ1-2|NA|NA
CASSLEFRPSNYGYTF
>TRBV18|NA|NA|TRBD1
CASSPAGQGYEQYF
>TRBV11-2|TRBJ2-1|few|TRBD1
CASSLRRTGGWNEQFF
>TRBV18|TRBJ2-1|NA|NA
CASSPTALSGNEQFF
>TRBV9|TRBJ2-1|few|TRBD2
CASSPERVGKREGLTEQFF
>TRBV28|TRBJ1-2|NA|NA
CATASNYGYTF
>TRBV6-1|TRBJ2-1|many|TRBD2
CASSDVPSGRTSNEQFF
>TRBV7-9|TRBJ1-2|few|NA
CASSLDINYGYTF
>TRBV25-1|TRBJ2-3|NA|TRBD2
CASSGGLAGFSSTDTQYF
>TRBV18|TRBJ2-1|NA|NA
CASSPGPISYNEQFF
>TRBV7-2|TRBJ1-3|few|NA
CASSLVGTGTGNTIYF
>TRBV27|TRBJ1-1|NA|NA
CASSPRPGSEAFF
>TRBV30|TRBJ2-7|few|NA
CAWGDGSGYEQYF
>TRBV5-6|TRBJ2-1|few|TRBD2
CASSLGLAGVEQFF
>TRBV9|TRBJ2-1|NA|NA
CASSPQTYNEQFF
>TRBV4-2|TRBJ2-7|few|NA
CASSQTWGAYEQYF
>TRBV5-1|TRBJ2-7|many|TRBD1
CASSEGQRYPYEQYF
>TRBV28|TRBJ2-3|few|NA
CASSSLGVAEDTQYF
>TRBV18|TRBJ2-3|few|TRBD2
CASSPGLAGEDTQYF
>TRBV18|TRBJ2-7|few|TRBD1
CASSPSVPGQGSHEQYF
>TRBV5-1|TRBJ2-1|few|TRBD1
CASSLDSRQGNNEQFF
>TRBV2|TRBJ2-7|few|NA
CASSETGNYEQYF
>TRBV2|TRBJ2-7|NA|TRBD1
CASRGTVYSYEQYF
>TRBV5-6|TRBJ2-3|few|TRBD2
CASSLILAGADTQYF
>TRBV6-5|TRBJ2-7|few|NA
CASSRDGYEQYF
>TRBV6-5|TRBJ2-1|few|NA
CASRARDPYQGEQFF
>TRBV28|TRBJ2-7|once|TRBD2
CAARSRGRVYEQYF
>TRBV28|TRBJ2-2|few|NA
CASSLGTGELFF
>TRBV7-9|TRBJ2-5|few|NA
CASSAPGVGETQYF
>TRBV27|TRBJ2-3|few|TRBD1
CASSPGQGTDTQYF
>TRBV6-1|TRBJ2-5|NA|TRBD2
CASVPGGSQETQYF
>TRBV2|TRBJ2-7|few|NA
CASSDVQSYEQYF
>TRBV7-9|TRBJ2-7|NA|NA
CASSLDDRWRYF
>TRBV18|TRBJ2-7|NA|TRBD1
CASSPGQGNEQYF
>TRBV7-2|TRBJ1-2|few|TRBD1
CASSPGQGRGYTF
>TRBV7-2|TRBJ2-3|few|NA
CASSLRAGMPADTQYF
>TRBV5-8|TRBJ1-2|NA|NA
CASSIGLNYGYTF
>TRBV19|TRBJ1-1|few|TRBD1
CASSIRSGGVVSTEAFF
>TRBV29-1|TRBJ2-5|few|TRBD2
CSAGTIQETQYF
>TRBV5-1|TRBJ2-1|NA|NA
CASSLEAASSYNEQFF
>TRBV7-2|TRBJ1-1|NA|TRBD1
CASSPRQGSVRTEAFF
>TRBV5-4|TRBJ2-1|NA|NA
CASSRNRNNEQFF
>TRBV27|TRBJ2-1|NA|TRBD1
CASSLGQGNNEQFF
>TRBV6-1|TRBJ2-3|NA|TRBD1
CASSGGQGASTDTQYF
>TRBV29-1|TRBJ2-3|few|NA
CSVGRPDTQYF